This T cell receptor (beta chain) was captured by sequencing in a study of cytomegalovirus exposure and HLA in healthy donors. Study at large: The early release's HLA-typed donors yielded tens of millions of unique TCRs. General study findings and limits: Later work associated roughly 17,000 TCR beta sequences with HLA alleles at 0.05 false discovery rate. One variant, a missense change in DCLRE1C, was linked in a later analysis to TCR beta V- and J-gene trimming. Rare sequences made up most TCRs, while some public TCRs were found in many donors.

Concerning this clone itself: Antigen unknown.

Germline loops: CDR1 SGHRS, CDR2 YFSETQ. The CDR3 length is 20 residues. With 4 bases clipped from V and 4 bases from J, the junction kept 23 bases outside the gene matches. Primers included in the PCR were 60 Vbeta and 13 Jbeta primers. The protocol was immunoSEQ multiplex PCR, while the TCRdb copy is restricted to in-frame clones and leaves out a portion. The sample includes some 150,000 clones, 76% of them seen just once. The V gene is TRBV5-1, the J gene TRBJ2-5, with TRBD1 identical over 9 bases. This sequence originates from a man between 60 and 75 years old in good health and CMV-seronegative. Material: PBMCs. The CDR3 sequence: CASSPQGTGGDMLSVETQYF. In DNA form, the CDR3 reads TGCGCCAGCAGCCCGCAAGGTACAGGGGGCGATATGTTGTCCGTAGAGACCCAGTACTTC.